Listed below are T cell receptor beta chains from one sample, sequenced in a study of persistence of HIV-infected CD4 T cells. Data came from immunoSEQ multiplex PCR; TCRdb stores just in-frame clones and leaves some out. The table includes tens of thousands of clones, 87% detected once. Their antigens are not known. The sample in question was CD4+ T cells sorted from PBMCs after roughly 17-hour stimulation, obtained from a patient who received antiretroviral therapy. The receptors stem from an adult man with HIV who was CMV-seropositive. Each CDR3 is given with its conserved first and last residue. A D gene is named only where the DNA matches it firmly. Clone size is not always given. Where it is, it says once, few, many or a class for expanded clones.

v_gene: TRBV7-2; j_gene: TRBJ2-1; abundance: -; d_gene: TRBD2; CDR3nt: TGTGCCAGCAGCTTAGAACTAGCGAGCTACAATGAGCAGTTCTTC; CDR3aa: CASSLELASYNEQFF
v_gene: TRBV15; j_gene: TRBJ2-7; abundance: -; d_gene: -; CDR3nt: TGTGCCACCAGCAGAGTCCGGGGCAGCCTCTACGAGCAGTACTTC; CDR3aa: CATSRVRGSLYEQYF
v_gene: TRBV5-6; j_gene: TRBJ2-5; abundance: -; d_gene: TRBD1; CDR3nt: TGTGCCAGCAGCCGAGGGACAGTCCAAGAGACCCAGTACTTC; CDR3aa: CASSRGTVQETQYF
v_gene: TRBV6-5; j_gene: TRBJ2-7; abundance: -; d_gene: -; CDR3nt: TGTGCCAGCAGTTTTAGAGAGGGCCCCTACGAGCAGTACTTC; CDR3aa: CASSFREGPYEQYF
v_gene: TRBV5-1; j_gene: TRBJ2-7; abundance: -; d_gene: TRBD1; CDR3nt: TGCGCCAGCAGCTTTACGACAGGGGGCTACGAGCAGTACTTC; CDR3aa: CASSFTTGGYEQYF
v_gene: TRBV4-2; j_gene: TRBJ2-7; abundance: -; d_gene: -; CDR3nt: TGTGCCAGCAGCCAAGATGGTGGAGGAACTTATTACGAGCAGTACTTC; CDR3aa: CASSQDGGGTYYEQYF
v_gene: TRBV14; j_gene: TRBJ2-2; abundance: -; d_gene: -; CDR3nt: TGTGCCAGCAGCCAAGAAGGGGGGACGGCCGGGGAGCTGTTTTTT; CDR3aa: CASSQEGGTAGELFF
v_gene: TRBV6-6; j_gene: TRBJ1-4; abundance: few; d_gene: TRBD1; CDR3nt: TGTGCCAGCAGCCCTGACAGGGGGCGGGAAAAACTGTTTTTT; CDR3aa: CASSPDRGREKLFF
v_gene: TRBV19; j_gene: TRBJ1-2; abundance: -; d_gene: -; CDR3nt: TGTGCCACCTCGCCTCATTCTTATGGCTACACCTTC; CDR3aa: CATSPHSYGYTF
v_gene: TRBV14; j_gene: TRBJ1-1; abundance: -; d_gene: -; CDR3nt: TGTGCCAGCAGCCAACTCCATATGAACACTGAAGCTTTCTTT; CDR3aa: CASSQLHMNTEAFF
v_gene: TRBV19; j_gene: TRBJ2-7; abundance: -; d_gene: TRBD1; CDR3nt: TGTGCCAGTAGTATAGAGATAGGGGGCCGGCACGAGCAGTACTTC; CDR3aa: CASSIEIGGRHEQYF
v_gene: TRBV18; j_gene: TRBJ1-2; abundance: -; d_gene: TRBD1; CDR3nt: TGTGCCAGCTCTCCAGACAGGGGCTCCCTCTATGGCTACACCTTC; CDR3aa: CASSPDRGSLYGYTF
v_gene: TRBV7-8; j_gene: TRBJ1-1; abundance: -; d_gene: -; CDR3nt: TGTGCCAGCAGCTTACGGGGGTGGAACACTGAAGCTTTCTTT; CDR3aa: CASSLRGWNTEAFF
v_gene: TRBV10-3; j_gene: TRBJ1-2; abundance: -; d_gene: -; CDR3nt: TGTGCCATCAGTGAGTTTAGCGAGACAGATAATGGCTACACCTTC; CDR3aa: CAISEFSETDNGYTF
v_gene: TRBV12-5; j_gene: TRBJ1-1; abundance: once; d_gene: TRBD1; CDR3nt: TGTGCTAGTGGTTTGGGGGACAGGGCGAACACTGAAGCTTTCTTT; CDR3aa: CASGLGDRANTEAFF
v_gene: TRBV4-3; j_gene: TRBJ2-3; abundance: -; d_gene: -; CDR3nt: TGCGCCAGCAGCCAAGATCAAAACCGCGCTACGCAGTATTTT; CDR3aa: CASSQDQNRATQYF
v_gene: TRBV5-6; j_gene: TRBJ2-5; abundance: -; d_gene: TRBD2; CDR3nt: TGTGCCAGCAGCTTTCGGACTAGCGGGAGGAGGGGACAAGAGACCCAGTACTTC; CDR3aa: CASSFRTSGRRGQETQYF
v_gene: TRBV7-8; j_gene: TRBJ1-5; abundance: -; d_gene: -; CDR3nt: TGTGCCAGCAGCTTAGTCTGGGACCGCAATCAGCCCCAGCATTTT; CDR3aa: CASSLVWDRNQPQHF
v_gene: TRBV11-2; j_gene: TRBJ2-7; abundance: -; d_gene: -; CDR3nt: TGTGCCAGCAGCTTAGAAGTAGGGAGCTCCTACGAGCAGTACTTC; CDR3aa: CASSLEVGSSYEQYF
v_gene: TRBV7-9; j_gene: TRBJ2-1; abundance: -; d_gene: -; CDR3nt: TGTGCCAGCAGCTTCCGGACTGAATCCTACAATGAGCAGTTCTTC; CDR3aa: CASSFRTESYNEQFF
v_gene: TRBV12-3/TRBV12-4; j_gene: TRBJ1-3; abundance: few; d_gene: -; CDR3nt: TGTGCCAGCACGGGGGGGGCTGGAAACACCATATATTTT; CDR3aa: CASTGGAGNTIYF
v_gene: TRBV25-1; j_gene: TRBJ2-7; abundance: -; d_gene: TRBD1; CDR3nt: TGTGCCAGCAGTGGTGGGACAGCTGAGTACTTC; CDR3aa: CASSGGTAEYF
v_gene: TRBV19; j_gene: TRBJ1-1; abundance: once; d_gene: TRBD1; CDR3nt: TGTGCCAGTAGTATAGGACAGGGCGGGACTGAAGCTTTCTTT; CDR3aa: CASSIGQGGTEAFF
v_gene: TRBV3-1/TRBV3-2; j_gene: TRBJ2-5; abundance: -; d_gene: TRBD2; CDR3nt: TGTGCCAGCAGCCGCTTCTTGACTAGCGGGGGAGAGACCCAGTACTTC; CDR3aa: CASSRFLTSGGETQYF
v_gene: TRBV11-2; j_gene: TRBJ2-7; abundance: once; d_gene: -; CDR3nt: TGTGCCAGCAGCTTAGAGGCGGCCAGCTTCTACGAGCAGTACTTC; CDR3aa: CASSLEAASFYEQYF
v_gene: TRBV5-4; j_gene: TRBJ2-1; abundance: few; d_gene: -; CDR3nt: TGTGCCAGCAGCTTGGCTCATAGCGGAGGGGACAATGAGCAGTTCTTC; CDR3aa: CASSLAHSGGDNEQFF
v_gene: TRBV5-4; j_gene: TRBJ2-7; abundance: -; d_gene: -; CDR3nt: TGTGCCAGCAGCGCCGGCCCCTACGAGCAGTACTTC; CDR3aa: CASSAGPYEQYF
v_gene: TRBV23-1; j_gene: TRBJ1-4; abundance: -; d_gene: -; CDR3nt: TGCGCCAGCAGTCCCCCCCCCGGGGTCGCAGGCCTTAATGAAAAACTGTTTTTT; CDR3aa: CASSPPPGVAGLNEKLFF
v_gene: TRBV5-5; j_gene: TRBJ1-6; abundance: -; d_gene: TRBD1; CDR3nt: TGTGCCAGCAGCTTCAGGGGGGAATCCTATAATTCACCCCTCCACTTT; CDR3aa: CASSFRGESYNSPLHF
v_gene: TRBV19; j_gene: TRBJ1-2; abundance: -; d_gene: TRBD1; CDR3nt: TGTGCCAGTGCACCCGCCGGACAGGGCACGGGCTACACCTTC; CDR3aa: CASAPAGQGTGYTF
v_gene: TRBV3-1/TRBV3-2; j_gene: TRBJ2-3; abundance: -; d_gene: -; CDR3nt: TGTGCCAGCAGCCAAGATCGGAGGGGTGAACCGTATTTT; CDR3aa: CASSQDRRGEPYF